This T cell receptor beta chain was found in a study of T cell responses to AZD1222 COVID-19 vaccine. About the study: Second-dose intervals near 4 or 12 weeks were combined.

Note on this clone: Its antigen is still unknown.

General study results and limits: Sampled repertoires all dated from after the peak T cell response. Only 5 or 6 AZD1222 recipients were seropositive at baseline.

The assay was immunoSEQ multiplex PCR, and TCRdb's table has in-frame clones only and misses some. In the table there are about 120,000 clones, about nine tenths of which are singletons. The CDR3 totals 14 residues. The V end was cut by 3 bases, the J end by 2 bases, with 8 bases between. The germline gives CDR1 LNHDA, CDR2 SQIVND (reference sequence). The J gene is TRBJ1-5, the V gene TRBV19; the D gene is possibly TRBD1 (5 bases). The sequence was obtained from an adult in good health. Here the sequenced sample was peripheral blood, taken on day 0 of AZD1222 vaccination. CDR3 sequence (DNA): TGTGCCAGTAGTATGATAGGGGGCAATCAGCCCCAGCATTTT. Protein: CASSMIGGNQPQHF.